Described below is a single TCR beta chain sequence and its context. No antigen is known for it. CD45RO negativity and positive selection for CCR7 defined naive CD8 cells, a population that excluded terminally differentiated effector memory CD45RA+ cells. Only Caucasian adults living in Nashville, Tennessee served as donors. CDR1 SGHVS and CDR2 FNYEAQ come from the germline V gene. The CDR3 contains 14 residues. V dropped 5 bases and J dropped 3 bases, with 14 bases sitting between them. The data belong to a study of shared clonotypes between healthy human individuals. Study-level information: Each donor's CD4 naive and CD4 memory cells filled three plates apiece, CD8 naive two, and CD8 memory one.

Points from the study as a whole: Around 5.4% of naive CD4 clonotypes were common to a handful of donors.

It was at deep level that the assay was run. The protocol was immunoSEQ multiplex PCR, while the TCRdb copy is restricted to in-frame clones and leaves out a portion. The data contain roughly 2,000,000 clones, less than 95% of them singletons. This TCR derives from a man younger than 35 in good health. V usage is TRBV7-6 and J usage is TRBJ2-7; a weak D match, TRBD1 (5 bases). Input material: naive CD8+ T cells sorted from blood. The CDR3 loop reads CASSQDSNYYEQYF. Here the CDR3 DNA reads TGTGCCAGCAGCCAAGACAGCAACTACTACGAGCAGTACTTC.